The clone carrying this T cell receptor (beta chain) has just a few counts. Antigen specificity is unknown. The table came from immunoSEQ multiplex PCR; TCRdb's copy has only in-frame clones and leaves some out. Found here are over 45,000 clones, approximately 79% of them singletons; the top ten hold around 7.4%. Trimming left V 7 bases short and J 8 bases short, with 11 bases between. The CDR3 is 11 amino acids. The germline V gene has CDR1 LNHDA and CDR2 SQIVND (reference sequence). The sample's time point: week 5, during vaccination. It was 300 ug of mutant IDH1 20-mer peptide that made up each vaccine dose, given with topical imiquimod. The record originates from a study of a mutant IDH1 vaccine in newly diagnosed glioma.

The TCR was taken from a woman aged 45 to 65 with glioma. The chain uses TRBV19 and TRBJ1-2; TRBD1 might be the D (5 bases). The input for sequencing was PBMCs, taken from a glioma patient whose treatment included an IDH1 peptide vaccine. The CDR3 sequence is CASKGARGYTF. The DNA of the CDR3 is TGTGCCAGTAAAGGGGCTCGGGGCTACACCTTC.